This TCR beta chain was observed in a study of CD8 T cells in ankylosing spondylitis. As the method for making TCR beta libraries, quantitative 5'-RACE with molecular barcodes was used. TCRdb re-called the 5' RACE reads with MiXCR, one entry per CDR3 protein. The repertoire holds about 360,000 distinct CDR3 sequences, with more than 20% as singletons. V lost 5 bases to trimming and J lost 6 bases, with 14 bases between them. Germline V gene data show CDR1 as SEHNR and CDR2 as FQNEAQ (reference sequence). The length of the CDR3 is 13 residues. Sequenced sample: blood, either unsorted or a sorted T cell fraction (not recorded which). The rearrangement joins TRBV7-9 to TRBJ2-7; D is uncertain. The sequence was collected from a male donor with ankylosing spondylitis or in good health (not recorded which). CDR3 DNA: TGTGCCAGCAGCCCCCCTGGGTCTGGCGAGCAGTACTTC. Translated, it gives CASSPPGSGEQYF. Combining the CDR3 with reference TRBV7-9 and TRBJ2-7 gives the whole variable domain DTGVSQNPRHKITKRGQNVTFRCDPISEHNRLYWYRQTLGQGPEFLTYFQNEAQLEKSRLLSDRFSAERPKGSFSTLEIQRTEQGDSAMYLCASSPPGSGEQYFGPGTRLTVT.